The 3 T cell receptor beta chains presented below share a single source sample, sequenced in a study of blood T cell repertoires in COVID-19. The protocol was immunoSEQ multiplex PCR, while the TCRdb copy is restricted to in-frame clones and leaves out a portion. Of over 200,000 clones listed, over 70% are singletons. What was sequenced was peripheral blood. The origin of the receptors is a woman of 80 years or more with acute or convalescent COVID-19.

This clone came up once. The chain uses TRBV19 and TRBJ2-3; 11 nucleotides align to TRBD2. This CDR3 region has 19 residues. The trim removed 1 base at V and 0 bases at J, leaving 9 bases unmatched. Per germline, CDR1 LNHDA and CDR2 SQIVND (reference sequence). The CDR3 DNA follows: TGTGCCAGTAGTATAGGACTAGCGGGACCGGGACTCAGCACAGATACGCAGTATTTT. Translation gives CASSIGLAGPGLSTDTQYF.

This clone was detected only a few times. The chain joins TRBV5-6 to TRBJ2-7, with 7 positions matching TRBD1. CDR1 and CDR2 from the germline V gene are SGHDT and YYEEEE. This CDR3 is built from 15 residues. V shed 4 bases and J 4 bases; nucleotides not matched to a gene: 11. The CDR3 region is CASSRSTGLGYEQYF. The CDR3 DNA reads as TGTGCCAGCAGCCGGTCGACAGGGTTGGGTTACGAGCAGTACTTC.

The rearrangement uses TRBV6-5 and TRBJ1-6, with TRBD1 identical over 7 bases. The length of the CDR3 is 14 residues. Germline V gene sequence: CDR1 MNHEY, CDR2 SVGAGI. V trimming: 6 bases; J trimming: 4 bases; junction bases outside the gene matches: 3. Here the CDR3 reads CASRRGQYNSPLHF. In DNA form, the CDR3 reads TGTGCCAGCAGGCGGGGACAGTATAATTCACCCCTCCACTTT.